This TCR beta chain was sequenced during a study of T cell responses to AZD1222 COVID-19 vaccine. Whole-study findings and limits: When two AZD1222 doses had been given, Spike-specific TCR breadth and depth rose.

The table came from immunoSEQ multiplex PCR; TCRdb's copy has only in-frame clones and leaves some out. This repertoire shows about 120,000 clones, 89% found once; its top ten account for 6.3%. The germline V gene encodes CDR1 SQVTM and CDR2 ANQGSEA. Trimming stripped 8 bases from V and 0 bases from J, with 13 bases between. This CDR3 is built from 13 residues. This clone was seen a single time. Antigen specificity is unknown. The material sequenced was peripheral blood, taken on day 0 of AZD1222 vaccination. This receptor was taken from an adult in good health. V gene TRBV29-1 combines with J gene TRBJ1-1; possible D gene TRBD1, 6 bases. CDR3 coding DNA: TGCAGCCACCCGGGACATATGAACACTGAAGCTTTCTTT. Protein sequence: CSHPGHMNTEAFF.